These T cell receptor beta chains were read from a single sample in a study of blood T cell repertoires in COVID-19. The protocol was immunoSEQ multiplex PCR, while the TCRdb copy is restricted to in-frame clones and leaves out a portion. The sample has around 380,000 clones, roughly four fifths seen once. Sequenced input: peripheral blood. The receptor set was obtained from a human donor with acute or convalescent COVID-19. The donor label of this sample is uncertain. Each CDR3 is given with its conserved first and last residue. A D gene is named only where the DNA matches it firmly. Expanded clones are given a class, and other clones once, few, many or no size at all.

>NA|TRBV11-2|NA|TRBJ2-2
TGTGCCAGCAGTCGAGCTGTGGGGGAGCTGTTTTTT
CASSRAVGELFF
>NA|TRBV5-1|NA|TRBJ2-5
TGCGCCAGCAGTCCCAGGGGGAGGGAGACCCAGTACTTC
CASSPRGRETQYF
>NA|TRBV3-1/TRBV3-2|NA|TRBJ2-3
TGTGCCAGCAGCCGCCGAGACATAGATACGCAGTATTTT
CASSRRDIDTQYF
>NA|TRBV7-9|NA|TRBJ2-7
TGTGCCAGCAGCTCCCTACAGGGTATCAAGGCCTACGAGCAGTACTTC
CASSSLQGIKAYEQYF
>NA|TRBV5-1|NA|TRBJ1-6
TGCGCCAGCAGCGCCCTTAGTGGGGGCGGCAGTTCACCCCTCCACTTT
CASSALSGGGSSPLHF
>NA|TRBV29-1|NA|TRBJ2-1
TGCAGCGTGGTGACTAGACCTAACAATGAGCAGTTCTTC
CSVVTRPNNEQFF
>NA|TRBV5-1|NA|TRBJ2-3
TGCGCCAGCAGCGGGGGGTCCCTAGCAACAGATACGCAGTATTTT
CASSGGSLATDTQYF
>NA|TRBV10-3|NA|TRBJ2-3
TGTGCCATCAGTGGGGACTCCCGGGCGCAGTATTTT
CAISGDSRAQYF
>once|TRBV5-4|NA|TRBJ2-1
TGTGCCAGCAGCTTCGGCGGGATAGTAGGTGAGCAGTTCTTC
CASSFGGIVGEQFF
>NA|TRBV28|TRBD1|TRBJ1-4
TGTGCCAGCAACAATAGGACAGGGTTAAAAAAACTGTTTTTT
CASNNRTGLKKLFF
>NA|TRBV14|NA|TRBJ1-1
TGTGCCAGCAGCCAGCCGGGTATGAACACTGAAGCTTTCTTT
CASSQPGMNTEAFF
>NA|TRBV18|TRBD1|TRBJ2-1
TGTGCCAGCTCACTGGGGACAGGGGATTACAATGAGCAGTTCTTC
CASSLGTGDYNEQFF
>NA|TRBV3-1/TRBV3-2|TRBD1|TRBJ1-1
TGTGCCAGCAGCCCCCGGGACAGTAGCGGAGCTTTCTTT
CASSPRDSSGAFF
>few|TRBV6-6|NA|TRBJ1-1
TGTGCCAGCAGTCAGAGGAGGGGATCGGCCATGAACACTGAAGCTTTCTTT
CASSQRRGSAMNTEAFF
>NA|TRBV7-2|TRBD1|TRBJ1-2
TGTGCCAGCAGCCCTAATCAGGGGGCAAACTATGGCTACACCTTC
CASSPNQGANYGYTF